Detailed here is one TCR beta chain. The CDR3 consists of 16 residues. Trimming removed 4 bases from V and 3 bases from J, with 16 bases in between. Germline V gene sequence: CDR1 LNHDA, CDR2 SQIVND (reference sequence). Some clones are missing from TCRdb's copy, which holds only in-frame ones; the method was immunoSEQ multiplex PCR. The sample has fewer than 200,000 clones; just under 95% are singletons. This sample is part of a study of control samples from healthy donors and cancer patients. Source material: blood. This chain links TRBV19 with TRBJ2-1; maybe TRBD2 (7 bases). This receptor was taken from a woman aged 55-69 years in good health. CDR3 residues: CASSTPGGVSYNEQFF. The CDR3 coding sequence is TGTGCCAGTAGTACGCCGGGGGGCGTCAGCTACAATGAGCAGTTCTTC.